Each of the 23 T cell receptor beta chains below was sequenced from the same sample in a study of beta chain features in type 1 diabetes. All of the isolated RNA was reverse transcribed, so expressed TCRB transcripts were sequenced. Clones were read by immunoSEQ multiplex PCR, and TCRdb kept only the in-frame ones, dropping some. The data show around 240,000 clones, 68% seen once. The sequenced sample was naive CD4+ T cells from blood. These receptors were collected from a man aged 30 to 45 in good health.

V usage is TRBV6-5 and J usage is TRBJ2-1, with TRBD1 identical over 9 bases. J lost 7 bases, V lost 6 bases, and 10 bases had no gene match. Germline CDR1 is MNHEY and CDR2 is SVGAGI. The CDR3 covers 15 residues. CDR3 coding DNA: TGTGCCAGCAGAACTTTTCCGGGACAGGGTAATGAGCAGTTCTTC. This codes for CASRTFPGQGNEQFF.

The J gene is TRBJ2-5, the V gene TRBV10-3; D possibly corresponds to TRBD2 (5 bases). There are 13 residues in the CDR3. Trimming removed 10 bases at V and 4 bases at J, with 16 bases between. Germline CDR1 and CDR2: ENHRY and SYGVKD. The CDR3 protein is CATSGRDGETQYF. The DNA of the CDR3 is TGTGCCACCTCCGGCCGGGATGGAGAGACCCAGTACTTC.

V usage is TRBV9 and J usage is TRBJ2-2; 11 bases fit TRBD2. J was trimmed by 0 bases and V by 3 bases; bases with no gene match: 7. Looked up from germline, CDR1 is SGDLS and CDR2 is YYNGEE. This CDR3 is built from 18 residues. CDR3 sequence: CASSALAGGRTNTGELFF. The CDR3 region has the DNA TGTGCCAGCAGCGCCCTAGCGGGGGGTAGAACGAACACCGGGGAGCTGTTTTTT. Drawing the rest from reference TRBV9 and TRBJ2-2, the complete variable domain is DSGVTQTPKHLITATGQRVTLRCSPRSGDLSVYWYQQSLDQGLQFLIQYYNGEERAKGNILERFSAQQFPDLHSELNLSSLELGDSALYFCASSALAGGRTNTGELFFGEGSRLTVL.

This clone was picked up a small number of times. The sample contains more than one DNA sequence encoding this CDR3. The chain links TRBV28 to TRBJ2-1; no reliable D call. The CDR3 runs to 15 residues. Trimming cost V 5 bases and J 0 bases, with 11 bases left between them. Germline assignment: CDR1 MDHEN and CDR2 SYDVKM. CDR3 DNA: TGTGCCAGCAGTCGACCCCCGAGCTCCTACAATGAGCAGTTCTTC. It codes for CASSRPPSSYNEQFF.

The chain carries TRBV6-1 and TRBJ2-3; TRBD1 aligns across 8 bases. The CDR3 loop spans 15 amino acids. Germline CDR1 reads MNHNS; CDR2 reads SASEGT. V shed 7 bases, J shed 0 bases, and the junction held 6 bases outside the gene matches. The CDR3, as DNA: TGTGCCAGCACCTACAGGGGGGAAAGCACAGATACGCAGTATTTT. It is translated as CASTYRGESTDTQYF.

The genes are TRBV30 and TRBJ2-1; 12 nucleotides match TRBD2. Germline values: CDR1 GTSNPN, CDR2 SVGIG (reference sequence). Trimming removed 1 base from V and 10 bases from J; junction bases left unmatched: 5. This CDR3 spans 14 amino acids. CDR3 nucleotides: TGTGCCTGGAGTGACGGACTAGCGGGGAAGGAGCAGTTCTTC. Its translation: CAWSDGLAGKEQFF.

This clone was recorded a few times. This chain's CDR3 is CAGGQATSGNTIYF. The DNA for the CDR3 is TGTGCCGGGGGACAGGCCACCTCTGGAAACACCATATATTTT. The chain couples TRBV30 to TRBJ1-3; 8 nucleotides line up with TRBD1. Per the germline V gene, CDR1 is GTSNPN and CDR2 is SVGIG (reference sequence). V shed 8 bases and J 0 bases; nucleotides not matched to a gene: 6. The CDR3 is 14 residues long.

The chain joins TRBV4-3 to TRBJ2-7, with a tentative D call TRBD2 (5 bases). The CDR3 covers 16 residues. The germline V gene has CDR1 LGHNA and CDR2 YSLEER. Trimming stripped 0 bases from V and 9 bases from J, with 21 bases between. CDR3 coding DNA: TGCGCCAGCAGCCAAGAAAGCCGGGAACCTAATCCCGGGCAGTACTTC. Translating gives CASSQESREPNPGQYF.

The CDR3 nucleotides read TGTGCCTGGAGGCCTGTGGAGGGGGCGATCACTGAAGCTTTCTTT. This codes for CAWRPVEGAITEAFF. The J gene is TRBJ1-1, the V gene TRBV30; 7 bases align to TRBD1. The V segment lost 3 bases and the J segment 4 bases; nucleotides outside the gene matches: 11. This CDR3 comprises 15 residues. Per the germline V gene, CDR1 is GTSNPN and CDR2 is SVGIG (reference sequence).

This clone has just one count. The chain recombines TRBV30 with TRBJ2-5; 7 bases align to TRBD1. TRBJ2-7 explains the end of the DNA better; the J call may be wrong. The CDR3 runs to 13 residues. The germline V gene encodes CDR1 GTSNPN and CDR2 SVGIG (reference sequence). CDR3 sequence: CAWSGDRDYEQYF. CDR3 coding DNA: TGTGCCTGGAGCGGAGACAGGGACTACGAGCAGTACTTC.

The chain links TRBV2 to TRBJ2-4; 7 bases fit TRBD2. Germline CDR1 SNHLY, CDR2 FYNNEI. With 8 bases clipped from V and 3 bases from J, the junction kept 10 bases outside the gene matches. This CDR3 is 15 amino acids long. Here the CDR3 DNA reads TGTGCCAGCCTGAAACTTCCGGGGGGCAAAAACATTCAGTACTTC. Translating gives CASLKLPGGKNIQYF.

This clone occurred once. V is TRBV5-6 and J is TRBJ2-5; 9 bases align to TRBD2. This CDR3 is built from 18 residues. The V and J ends lost 5 bases and 5 bases, in that order; junction bases with no gene match: 19. CDR1 SGHDT and CDR2 YYEEEE come from the germline V gene. The CDR3 DNA reads as TGTGCCAGCAGTTCAGAGCGGGGGGCTGATCGCCCCGGGGAGACCCAGTACTTC. It is translated as CASSSERGADRPGETQYF.

The chain combines TRBV5-1 with TRBJ2-5; the D is unclear. V was cut by 1 base and J by 4 bases, with 14 bases left in between. Germline CDR1 reads SGHRS; CDR2 reads YFSETQ. This CDR3 spans 15 amino acids. The CDR3 coding sequence is TGCGCCAGCAGCTTGACAGAAACACGACTAGAGACCCAGTACTTC. The encoded protein is CASSLTETRLETQYF.

This CDR3 reads CASSDPGPNSYNEQFF. The CDR3 DNA reads TGTGCCAGCAGTGACCCGGGTCCCAACTCCTACAATGAGCAGTTCTTC. The rearrangement joins TRBV6-1 to TRBJ2-1; D gene ambiguous. Germline CDR1 is MNHNS and CDR2 is SASEGT. The CDR3 totals 16 residues. V was trimmed by 3 bases and J by 0 bases, leaving 12 bases between them.

The chain uses TRBV4-1 and TRBJ2-1; 10 nucleotides align to TRBD2. The germline V gene has CDR1 MGHRA and CDR2 YSYEKL. With 1 base clipped from V and 5 bases from J, the junction kept 5 bases outside the gene matches. The CDR3 runs to 16 residues. The DNA of the CDR3 is TGCGCCAGCAGCCAAGGTTGGACTAGCGGCAACAATGAGCAGTTCTTC. Translation: CASSQGWTSGNNEQFF.

The chain couples TRBV2 to TRBJ2-3, with 14 bases lining up with TRBD2. With V trimmed by 8 bases and J by 4 bases, 8 bases remained unmatched. This CDR3 region has 16 residues. CDR1 and CDR2 from the germline V gene are SNHLY and FYNNEI. The CDR3 region has the DNA TGTGCCAGCGACTCCGGGACTAGCGGGGGAGCAGATACGCAGTATTTT. Residues: CASDSGTSGGADTQYF.

The genes are TRBV30 and TRBJ2-1; tentatively, D is TRBD1 (6 bases). Germline CDR1 reads GTSNPN; CDR2 reads SVGIG (reference sequence). The CDR3 runs 12 residues. Trimming removed 7 bases from V and 3 bases from J, with 10 bases in between. The CDR3 region has the DNA TGTGCCTATCGGACAGACTACAATGAGCAGTTCTTC. Protein: CAYRTDYNEQFF.

This chain links TRBV30 with TRBJ2-3; no definite D call. Germline V gene sequence: CDR1 GTSNPN, CDR2 SVGIG (reference sequence). The length of the CDR3 is 11 residues. With 2 bases removed from V and 4 bases from J, the gap between germline ends came to 4 bases. CDR3 sequence: CAWSQPDTQYF. For the CDR3, the DNA is TGTGCCTGGAGTCAGCCAGATACGCAGTATTTT.

The V gene is TRBV7-2, the J gene TRBJ2-7; either TRBD1 or TRBD2 may supply D (5 bases each). The CDR3 runs 15 residues. The V end was cut by 4 bases, the J end by 0 bases, with 13 bases between. The germline CDR1 and CDR2 sequences are SGHTA and FQGNSA. CDR3 nucleotides: TGTGCCAGCAGCTGGCGTGGGACGGCCTCCTACGAGCAGTACTTC. Protein: CASSWRGTASYEQYF. Complete variable domain (other parts from reference TRBV7-2 and TRBJ2-7): GAGVSQSPSNKVTEKGKDVELRCDPISGHTALYWYRQSLGQGLEFLIYFQGNSAPDKSGLPSDRFSAERTGGSVSTLTIQRTQQEDSAVYLCASSWRGTASYEQYFGPGTRLTVT.

This sequence joins TRBV5-1 and TRBJ2-3; 12 bases align to TRBD1. The length of the CDR3 is 15 residues. Unmatched junction bases numbered 6, after V lost 3 bases and J lost 7 bases. The germline gives CDR1 SGHRS, CDR2 YFSETQ. DNA for the CDR3: TGCGCCAGCAGCTCACCGGGACAGGGGGCGTATACGCAGTATTTT. Its translation: CASSSPGQGAYTQYF. The full variable domain, its missing parts supplied by reference TRBV5-1 and TRBJ2-3, is KAGVTQTPRYLIKTRGQQVTLSCSPISGHRSVSWYQQTPGQGLQFLFEYFSETQRNKGNFPGRFSGRQFSNSRSEMNVSTLELGDSALYLCASSSPGQGAYTQYFGPGTRLTVL.

This clone has just one count. The V call is TRBV10-3, the J call TRBJ1-4; 10 nucleotides line up with TRBD1. V was clipped by 3 bases and J by 3 bases; unmatched bases: 4. This CDR3 has 16 residues. The germline V gene encodes CDR1 ENHRY and CDR2 SYGVKD. Here the CDR3 reads CAISDTGQGANEKLFF. In DNA, the CDR3 is TGTGCCATCAGTGACACTGGACAGGGGGCTAATGAAAAACTGTTTTTT.

This clone was seen a few times. The CDR3 coding sequence is TGTGCCATCAGTGAGTCCTGGGCCAACGAGCAGTACTTC. This codes for CAISESWANEQYF. The chain is built from TRBV10-3 and TRBJ2-7; no clear D. The CDR3 is made up of 13 amino acids. Trimming took off 0 bases at V and 5 bases at J, with 8 bases between the two ends. The V gene's germline CDR1 is ENHRY and CDR2 SYGVKD.

The V call is TRBV7-2, the J call TRBJ2-7; 11 bases match TRBD2. There are 15 residues in the CDR3. V lost 5 bases, J lost 1 base, and 4 bases stayed unmatched. CDR1 SGHTA and CDR2 FQGNSA come from the germline V gene. Here the CDR3 DNA reads TGTGCCAGCAGCCAACGACTAGCGGGATCCTACGAGCAGTACTTC. Its translation: CASSQRLAGSYEQYF. Filled out from reference TRBV7-2 and TRBJ2-7, the complete variable domain reads GAGVSQSPSNKVTEKGKDVELRCDPISGHTALYWYRQSLGQGLEFLIYFQGNSAPDKSGLPSDRFSAERTGGSVSTLTIQRTQQEDSAVYLCASSQRLAGSYEQYFGPGTRLTVT.